This T cell receptor (beta chain) was sequenced for a study of T cell changes during pregnancy in multiple sclerosis. V gave up 5 bases and J gave up 2 bases, with 10 bases separating them. Germline loops: CDR1 SGHVS, CDR2 FQNEAQ. This CDR3 region has 14 residues. The repertoire was sequenced with immunoSEQ multiplex PCR; TCRdb's copy has only in-frame clones and lacks some. The sample holds tens of thousands of clones, about 90% seen once. The chain combines TRBV7-8 with TRBJ1-5; TRBD1 might be the D (5 bases). This clonotype originated in a female donor in good health, enrolled as a control in a pregnancy study. The sequenced sample was CD4+ T cells from peripheral blood mononuclear cells, obtained in the second trimester of pregnancy. This CDR3 reads CASSTGERNQPQHF. CDR3 DNA sequence: TGTGCCAGCAGCACGGGGGAGCGCAATCAGCCCCAGCATTTT.